Listed here are 29 T cell receptor beta chains from one sample, sequenced in a study of cytomegalovirus exposure and HLA in healthy donors. PCR used 60 Vbeta primers and 13 Jbeta primers. Profiling relied on immunoSEQ multiplex PCR, and the TCRdb table lists in-frame clones only, not all of them. The sample contains 200,000 to 250,000 clones, 85% to 90% of which appear only once. Specimen: PBMCs. Every receptor here comes from a human donor in good health.

This sequence joins TRBV29-1 and TRBJ2-5; D might be TRBD1 (7 bases). The CDR3 runs 12 residues. CDR1 is SQVTM and CDR2 is ANQGSEA in the germline V gene. V lost 6 bases, J lost 5 bases, and 13 bases lay in between. The CDR3 loop reads CSVRSGGETQYF. For the CDR3, the DNA is TGCAGCGTAAGATCAGGGGGGGAGACCCAGTACTTC.

This chain uses TRBV2 with TRBJ1-5, with TRBD1 identical over 8 bases. V lost 4 bases and J lost 2; bases outside the gene matches: 4. CDR1 is SNHLY and CDR2 is FYNNEI in the germline V gene. The CDR3 has 15 residues. In DNA form, the CDR3 reads TGTGCCAGCAGTGGACAGGGGATGGGCAATCAGCCCCAGCATTTT. Protein sequence: CASSGQGMGNQPQHF.

The genes are TRBV10-3 and TRBJ1-5, with unresolved D. The CDR3 is made up of 13 amino acids. Trimming shortened V by 4 bases and J by 4 bases, and 8 bases separated the two germline ends. The V gene's germline CDR1 is ENHRY and CDR2 SYGVKD. The CDR3 region has the DNA TGTGCCATCAGTGGGCAGGCTAATCAGCCCCAGCATTTT. Its protein product is CAISGQANQPQHF.

The chain employs TRBV5-1 and TRBJ2-5; tentatively, D is TRBD1 (6 bases). With 4 bases removed from V and 2 bases from J, the gap between germline ends came to 12 bases. The CDR3 has 14 amino acids. Germline V gene data show CDR1 as SGHRS and CDR2 as YFSETQ. The CDR3 spells CASSVDRRQETQYF. CDR3 in DNA: TGCGCCAGCAGCGTGGACAGACGACAAGAGACCCAGTACTTC.

J is TRBJ1-4 and V is TRBV6-1, with 7 nucleotides matching TRBD1. The CDR3 length is 14 residues. CDR1 and CDR2 from the germline V gene are MNHNS and SASEGT. The J segment lost 5 bases and the V segment lost 3 bases, leaving 3 bases of the junction unmatched. CDR3 loop: CASSEGQSNEKLFF. The CDR3 DNA sequence: TGTGCCAGCAGTGAGGGACAGTCCAATGAAAAACTGTTTTTT.

V usage is TRBV10-2 and J usage is TRBJ1-1, with TRBD1 as a possible D gene (5 bases). Germline lookup yields CDR1 WSHSY and CDR2 SAAADI. V lost 2 bases and J 4 bases, leaving 11 bases between the germline ends. CDR3 length: 14 amino acids. CDR3 sequence reads: CASSEGRDFTEAFF. The CDR3 DNA reads as TGCGCCAGCAGTGAGGGCAGGGATTTCACTGAAGCTTTCTTT.

The chain combines TRBV19 with TRBJ2-2, with 10 bases lining up with TRBD1. V lost 10 bases to trimming and J lost 5 bases; unmatched junction nucleotides: 7. CDR1 is LNHDA and CDR2 is SQIVND in the germline V gene (reference sequence). The CDR3 covers 14 residues. CDR3 loop: CATIDRGRTGELFF. CDR3 DNA: TGTGCCACGATAGACAGGGGGCGGACCGGGGAGCTGTTTTTT. Variable domain in full (rest from reference TRBV19 and TRBJ2-2): DGGITQSPKYLFRKEGQNVTLSCEQNLNHDAMYWYRQDPGQGLRLIYYSQIVNDFQKGDIAEGYSVSREKKESFPLTVTSAQKNPTAFYLCATIDRGRTGELFFGEGSRLTVL.

This clone was observed a single time. The chain employs TRBV6-1 and TRBJ1-5, with TRBD1 matching 7 bases. Trimming removed 6 bases from V and 10 bases from J; junction bases left unmatched: 15. From germline, CDR1 is MNHNS and CDR2 SASEGT. The CDR3 runs 15 residues. In nucleotides, the CDR3 is TGTGCCAGCAGGCGGGGCAGGGGGTCCGTTCAACCCCAGCATTTT. Protein product: CASRRGRGSVQPQHF.

V gene TRBV11-2 combines with J gene TRBJ2-7; no definite D call. The CDR3 is 13 residues long. Between the trimmed V and J ends, which lost 5 bases and 9 bases, there was a span of 17 bases. CDR1 SGHAT and CDR2 FQNNGV come from the germline V gene. The CDR3 DNA follows: TGTGCCAGCAGCCACGAGACGGCCGGGTGGCAGTACTTC. This gives the protein CASSHETAGWQYF.

This chain connects TRBV30 to TRBJ2-7; 9 bases are a match to TRBD2. The V and J ends lost 1 base and 13 bases, in that order; junction bases with no gene match: 8. Per germline, CDR1 GTSNPN and CDR2 SVGIG (reference sequence). CDR3 length: 12 residues. CDR3 nucleotide sequence: TGTGCCTGGAGTGCCTCAAGGACTAGCGCATACTTC. This codes for CAWSASRTSAYF.

The chain is built from TRBV13 and TRBJ2-1, with D possibly TRBD2 on 6 matching bases. Germline V CDR1 and CDR2: PRHDT, FYEKMQ (reference sequence). The CDR3 spans 16 residues. V lost 5 bases, J lost 5 bases, and 19 bases lay in between. The DNA of the CDR3 is TGTGCCAGCAGCCCTGGACTAATCGTAATGAACAATGAGCAGTTCTTC. Translating it yields CASSPGLIVMNNEQFF.

The chain uses TRBV5-4 and TRBJ2-7; TRBD1 matches at 11 bases. With V trimmed by 4 bases and J by 3 bases, 9 bases remained unmatched. The CDR3 has 16 residues. CDR1 and CDR2 (germline): SGHNT, YYREEE (reference sequence). The CDR3 protein is CASSPGTGGPYYEQYF. CDR3 coding DNA: TGTGCCAGCAGCCCCGGGACAGGGGGGCCCTACTACGAGCAGTACTTC.

The V call is TRBV19, the J call TRBJ2-7; 11 bases are a match to TRBD1. J gave up 11 bases and V 5 bases, and 5 bases lay outside the gene matches. The CDR3 loop spans 12 amino acids. Germline V lookup: CDR1 LNHDA, CDR2 SQIVND (reference sequence). The CDR3 loop is CASSPRTGGKYF. CDR3 sequence (DNA): TGTGCCAGTAGTCCGAGGACAGGGGGCAAGTACTTC.

This clone was observed a handful of times. The chain employs TRBV6-4 and TRBJ1-1; the match to TRBD1 covers 11 bases. Per the germline V gene, CDR1 is MRHNA and CDR2 is SNTAGT. Trimming removed 6 bases from V and 1 base from J; junction bases left unmatched: 1. The CDR3 has 14 residues. CDR3 sequence: CASRGQGENTEAFF. In DNA form, the CDR3 reads TGTGCCAGCAGGGGACAGGGGGAGAACACTGAAGCTTTCTTT.

V and J are TRBV6-5 and TRBJ2-1; TRBD1 matches 7 bases. Germline lookup yields CDR1 MNHEY and CDR2 SVGAGI. This CDR3 region has 15 residues. V trimming: 2 bases; J trimming: 5 bases; junction bases outside the gene matches: 6. DNA of the CDR3: TGTGCCAGCAGTTACATGGGGCAGGGGGACAATGAGCAGTTCTTC. Translation gives CASSYMGQGDNEQFF.

This clone showed up just a few times. This chain links TRBV10-3 with TRBJ2-3; 12 nucleotides match TRBD2. The length of the CDR3 is 14 residues. Germline V gene sequence: CDR1 ENHRY, CDR2 SYGVKD. V lost 5 bases and J lost 6; bases outside the gene matches: 3. CDR3 DNA sequence: TGTGCCATCAGTCGACTAGCGGGAGAGGATACGCAGTATTTT. Translating gives CAISRLAGEDTQYF.

This chain connects TRBV19 to TRBJ2-2, with D perhaps TRBD1 (6 bases). The CDR3 covers 16 residues. Trimming removed 6 bases at V and 0 bases at J, with 14 bases between. Germline lookup yields CDR1 LNHDA and CDR2 SQIVND (reference sequence). The CDR3: CASSRLGQTNTGELFF. The CDR3 DNA reads as TGTGCCAGTAGCCGTTTGGGACAAACGAACACCGGGGAGCTGTTTTTT.

This clone was seen a few times. The chain carries TRBV7-8 and TRBJ2-1; 7 bases fit TRBD2. The V gene's germline CDR1 is SGHVS and CDR2 FQNEAQ. V dropped 5 bases and J dropped 5; count of bases not matched to a gene: 9. The CDR3 runs 15 residues. This chain's CDR3 is CASSKRLAEDNEQFF. DNA for the CDR3: TGTGCCAGCAGCAAGAGGCTAGCGGAGGACAATGAGCAGTTCTTC.

The chain uses TRBV5-4 and TRBJ2-1; 7 bases map to TRBD1. CDR3 length equals 14 residues. Germline lookup yields CDR1 SGHNT and CDR2 YYREEE (reference sequence). Unmatched junction bases numbered 6, after V lost 3 bases and J lost 6 bases. CDR3 sequence (DNA): TGTGCCAGCAGCTCCCAGGGGGTGGGCAATGAGCAGTTCTTC. Protein sequence: CASSSQGVGNEQFF.

The chain joins TRBV5-1 to TRBJ2-3, with D tentatively TRBD2 (6 bases). The V end was cut by 0 bases, the J end by 4 bases, with 21 bases between. Germline V lookup: CDR1 SGHRS, CDR2 YFSETQ. The CDR3 runs 18 residues. The CDR3 loop is CASSLAIRGRRESDTQYF. CDR3 coding DNA: TGCGCCAGCAGCTTGGCGATTCGTGGGAGGCGCGAGTCAGATACGCAGTATTTT.

CDR3 protein: CASSRPSGRPTGELFF. The CDR3 bases are TGTGCCAGCAGCCGCCCTAGCGGGAGGCCCACCGGGGAGCTGTTTTTT. V usage is TRBV7-2 and J usage is TRBJ2-2, with 11 nucleotides matching TRBD2. The junction had 6 bases not matched to a gene; V was cut back by 5 bases and J by 4 bases. Germline V gives CDR1 SGHTA, CDR2 FQGNSA. CDR3 length: 16 residues. The entire variable domain, with the rest obtained from reference TRBV7-2 and TRBJ2-2, is as follows: GAGVSQSPSNKVTEKGKDVELRCDPISGHTALYWYRQSLGQGLEFLIYFQGNSAPDKSGLPSDRFSAERTGGSVSTLTIQRTQQEDSAVYLCASSRPSGRPTGELFFGEGSRLTVL.

The chain recombines TRBV5-4 with TRBJ2-5; perhaps TRBD2 as D (7 bases). Trimming stripped 4 bases from V and 1 base from J, with 17 bases between. Germline V CDR1 and CDR2: SGHNT, YYREEE (reference sequence). This CDR3 comprises 16 residues. The CDR3 region has the DNA TGTGCCAGCAGCGGGGGAGGGACAATTGGCCAAGAGACCCAGTACTTC. This encodes CASSGGGTIGQETQYF. Filled out from reference TRBV5-4 and TRBJ2-5, the complete variable domain reads ETGVTQSPTHLIKTRGQQVTLRCSSQSGHNTVSWYQQALGQGPQFIFQYYREEENGRGNFPPRFSGLQFPNYSSELNVNALELDDSALYLCASSGGGTIGQETQYFGPGTRLLVL.

This chain connects TRBV7-9 to TRBJ2-5; 8 nucleotides match TRBD1. Trimming cost V 6 bases and J 1 base; bases outside gene matches: 13. The CDR3 is 17 residues long. Germline CDR1 reads SEHNR; CDR2 reads FQNEAQ (reference sequence). The CDR3 bases are TGTGCCAGCAGTCAAAGCCGGGGCAGGGGGCCCCAAGAGACCCAGTACTTC. Translated, it gives CASSQSRGRGPQETQYF.

This sequence joins TRBV29-1 and TRBJ2-1, with TRBD1 matching 7 bases. Germline CDR1 and CDR2: SQVTM and ANQGSEA. V gave up 4 bases and J gave up 0 bases; unmatched junction bases: 24. This CDR3 has 21 residues. The CDR3 sequence: CSVVPRVGQAIFRSSYNEQFF. CDR3 bases: TGCAGCGTTGTCCCAAGAGTCGGACAGGCAATTTTCCGCAGCTCCTACAATGAGCAGTTCTTC.

The chain has TRBV9 and TRBJ2-5, with D uncertain. Trimming took 0 bases from V and 4 from J, leaving 16 bases between them. This CDR3 is 16 amino acids long. CDR1 is SGDLS and CDR2 is YYNGEE in the germline V gene. CDR3 nucleotide sequence: TGTGCCAGCAGCGTAGATAGTTCCGTTAATGGAGAGACCCAGTACTTC. Protein sequence: CASSVDSSVNGETQYF.

This chain uses TRBV18 with TRBJ2-2, with D maybe TRBD1 (6 bases). Per the germline V gene, CDR1 is KGHSH and CDR2 is LQKENI. The length of the CDR3 is 14 residues. V was clipped by 3 bases and J by 8 bases, with 13 bases between them. The CDR3 bases are TGTGCCAGCTCACCGGGGGCAGAAAGAGGGGAGCTGTTTTTT. Amino acid sequence: CASSPGAERGELFF.

The chain employs TRBV7-2 and TRBJ1-2; weak D call: TRBD1 (5 bases). CDR1 and CDR2 from the germline V gene are SGHTA and FQGNSA. The CDR3 is 12 amino acids. The V gene lost 9 bases and the J gene lost 5 bases, with 13 bases spanning the gap. CDR3 region: CARDQGWYGYTF. The CDR3 DNA follows: TGTGCCAGAGATCAGGGATGGTATGGCTACACCTTC.

The chain is built from TRBV9 and TRBJ2-5; 7 bases fit TRBD2. This CDR3 region has 14 residues. Losses at the gene ends were 6 bases for V and 5 bases for J; bases not matched to a gene: 10. The germline gives CDR1 SGDLS, CDR2 YYNGEE. The CDR3 coding sequence is TGTGCCAGCAACGGCGGACTAGTAACGGAGACCCAGTACTTC. Its protein product is CASNGGLVTETQYF.

The chain employs TRBV25-1 and TRBJ2-3, with TRBD2 identical over 8 bases. The germline CDR1 and CDR2 sequences are MGHDK and SYGVNS. The V and J ends lost 1 base and 5 bases, in that order; junction bases with no gene match: 5. The CDR3 has 15 residues. CDR3 DNA sequence: TGTGCCAGCAGTGAATTTGGCCTAGCGGGAGATACGCAGTATTTT. This gives the protein CASSEFGLAGDTQYF.